This T cell receptor beta chain was identified during a study of identifying expanded T cells in peripheral blood. This CDR3 spans 17 amino acids. Germline V lookup: CDR1 SGHTA, CDR2 FQGNSA. V lost 5 bases and J lost 2, with 20 bases in between. Clones were read by immunoSEQ multiplex PCR, and TCRdb kept only the in-frame ones, dropping some. The repertoire holds some 76,000 clones, with about nine tenths as singletons. Collection occurred without any documented infections or immune events in donors. The sample consisted of blood. The sequence was collected from a person between 18 and 75 years old in good health. The rearrangement joins TRBV7-2 to TRBJ2-3, with D unresolved. The CDR3 nucleotides read TGTGCCAGCAGCAGCTGGGGTCCGGGTCCAAACACAGATACGCAGTATTTT. Its protein is CASSSWGPGPNTDTQYF.